A single TCR beta chain is shown here with its context. Its cognate antigen is unknown. Germline lookup yields CDR1 SGHRS and CDR2 YFSETQ. This CDR3 has 13 amino acids. Researchers put TCRalpha and TCRbeta cDNA through two nested PCRs lasting roughly 16 and 10 cycles. TCRdb re-called the 5' RACE reads; every CDR3 protein appears as one record, without DNA. The repertoire table contains 330,000 or so distinct CDR3 sequences. The entry originates in a study of monozygotic twins with inflammatory bowel disease. Study-level results: Clonotype sharing was lower in IBD patients than healthy twins, most markedly with disease activity.

This TCR was recovered from a human donor with ulcerative colitis or Crohn's disease, or a healthy co-twin of an affected twin (not recorded which). This chain joins TRBV5-1 and TRBJ2-7; TCRdb gives TRBD1 as the D gene, but with no DNA this cannot be confirmed. The sequencing sample was made of blood. The CDR3 here is CASSVQGAYEQYF.